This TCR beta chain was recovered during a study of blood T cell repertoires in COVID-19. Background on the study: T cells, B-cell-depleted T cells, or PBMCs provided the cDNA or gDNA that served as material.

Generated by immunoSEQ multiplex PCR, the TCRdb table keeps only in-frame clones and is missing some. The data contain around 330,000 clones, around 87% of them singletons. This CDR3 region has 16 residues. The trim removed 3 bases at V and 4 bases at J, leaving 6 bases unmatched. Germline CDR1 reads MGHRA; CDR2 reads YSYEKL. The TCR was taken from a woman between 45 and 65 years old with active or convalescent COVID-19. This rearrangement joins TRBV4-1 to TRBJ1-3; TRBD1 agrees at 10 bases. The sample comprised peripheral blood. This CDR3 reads CASSQPPGQGGNTIYF. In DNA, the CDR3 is TGCGCCAGCAGCCAGCCTCCGGGACAGGGGGGAAACACCATATATTTT.